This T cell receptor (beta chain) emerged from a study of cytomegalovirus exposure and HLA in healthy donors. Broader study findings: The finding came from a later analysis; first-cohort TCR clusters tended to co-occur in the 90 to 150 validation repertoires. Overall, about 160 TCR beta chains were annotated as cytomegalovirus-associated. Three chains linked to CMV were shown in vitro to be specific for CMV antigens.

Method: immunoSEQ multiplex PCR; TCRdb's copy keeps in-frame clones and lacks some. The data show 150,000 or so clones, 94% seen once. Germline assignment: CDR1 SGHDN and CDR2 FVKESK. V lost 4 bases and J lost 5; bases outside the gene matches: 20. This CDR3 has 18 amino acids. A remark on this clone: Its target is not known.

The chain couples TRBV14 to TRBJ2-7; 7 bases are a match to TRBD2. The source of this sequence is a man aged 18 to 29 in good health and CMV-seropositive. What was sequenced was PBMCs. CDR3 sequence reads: CASSPQGGADPFRNEQYF. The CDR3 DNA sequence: TGTGCCAGCAGCCCCCAGGGAGGGGCGGACCCTTTTCGGAACGAGCAGTACTTC. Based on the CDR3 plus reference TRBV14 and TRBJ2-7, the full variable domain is EAGVTQFPSHSVIEKGQTVTLRCDPISGHDNLYWYRRVMGKEIKFLLHFVKESKQDESGMPNNRFLAERTGGTYSTLKVQPAELEDSGVYFCASSPQGGADPFRNEQYFGPGTRLTVT.